The sequence of this T cell receptor beta chain was determined in a study of blood T cell repertoires in COVID-19. Study in general: Whether acute or convalescent, the COVID-19 samples came from the United States, Italy and Spain. T cells, B-cell-depleted T cells, or PBMCs supplied cDNA or gDNA.

Measured with immunoSEQ multiplex PCR; TCRdb has only the in-frame clones, and not every one. The sample lists 240,000 or so clones, approximately 84% occurring once. V was pared by 1 base and J by 7 bases, with 13 bases between. Per germline, CDR1 SGHAT and CDR2 FQNNGV. The CDR3 has 15 amino acids. This receptor was obtained from a woman over 75 with acute or convalescent COVID-19. The chain employs TRBV11-2 and TRBJ2-2; maybe TRBD2 (6 bases). The sequenced sample was peripheral blood. The CDR3 is CASSLAGSGGGELFF. Here the CDR3 DNA reads TGTGCCAGCAGCTTAGCCGGGAGCGGAGGCGGGGAGCTGTTTTTT.